A single sample is the source of the 22 T cell receptor beta chains below, sequenced in a study of early T cells in non-severe SARS-CoV-2 infection. TCRdb processed the 5' RACE reads anew with MiXCR; each CDR3 protein has one entry. The sample records about 110,000 distinct CDR3 sequences, more than 9.5% being singletons. Sequenced: whole blood. The receptors originated from an adult who was a healthcare worker with PCR-confirmed SARS-CoV-2 infection or an uninfected control (not recorded which).

Many counts were recorded for this clonotype. The chain combines TRBV2 with TRBJ1-2; D is possibly TRBD1 (5 bases). This CDR3 contains 14 residues. CDR1 and CDR2 from the germline V gene are SNHLY and FYNNEI. V lost 6 bases to trimming and J lost 4 bases, with 15 bases between them. CDR3 coding DNA: TGTGCCAGCAGATATCGGGACGTAACCTATGGCTACACCTTC. This gives the protein CASRYRDVTYGYTF.

This clonotype came up a few times. This chain links TRBV7-2 with TRBJ2-1, with a tentative D call TRBD2 (6 bases). The germline V gene encodes CDR1 SGHTA and CDR2 FQGNSA. This CDR3 has 16 residues. V lost 0 bases to trimming and J lost 6 bases, with 15 bases between them. CDR3 loop: CASSLARLVRGNEQFF. As DNA, the CDR3 is TGTGCCAGCAGCTTAGCGCGTTTAGTGCGGGGCAATGAGCAGTTCTTC.

This clonotype showed up many times. The V call is TRBV2, the J call TRBJ2-5; the match to TRBD1 covers 8 bases. J was trimmed by 5 bases and V by 4 bases; bases with no gene match: 9. CDR1 SNHLY and CDR2 FYNNEI come from the germline V gene. The CDR3 runs 15 residues. DNA of the CDR3: TGTGCCAGCAGTGCTCAAGGAAACAGGGGGGAGACCCAGTACTTC. Its translation is CASSAQGNRGETQYF.

In this sample, this clonotype turned up a few times. The chain couples TRBV29-1 to TRBJ2-2, with D perhaps matching TRBD2 (6 bases). V dropped 5 bases and J dropped 8 bases, with 12 bases sitting between them. The length of the CDR3 is 12 residues. Germline assignment: CDR1 SQVTM and CDR2 ANQGSEA. The CDR3 DNA is TGCAGCGTTCCCTACCGGGGGGGGGAGCTGTTTTTT. This translates into CSVPYRGGELFF.

This clonotype has a count of ten or more. CDR3: CASKTGGTEAFF. The CDR3 nucleotides read TGTGCCAGCAAAACAGGGGGAACTGAAGCTTTCTTT. This chain links TRBV28 with TRBJ1-1, with 8 bases that match TRBD1. CDR1 is MDHEN, CDR2 SYDVKM, per germline. The CDR3 spans 12 residues. The trim removed 7 bases at V and 5 bases at J, leaving 3 bases unmatched. Together with reference TRBV28 and TRBJ1-1, the CDR3 gives the full variable domain: DVKVTQSSRYLVKRTGEKVFLECVQDMDHENMFWYRQDPGLGLRLIYFSYDVKMKEKGDIPEGYSVSREKKERFSLILESASTNQTSMYLCASKTGGTEAFFGQGTRLTVV.

The V and J genes are TRBV6-6 and TRBJ1-4; D is uncertain. This CDR3 spans 13 amino acids. The ends were cut back, 4 bases at V and 8 bases at J, with 11 bases in the middle. The germline CDR1 and CDR2 sequences are MNHNY and SVGAGI (reference sequence). The CDR3 protein is CASSSRDGEKLFF. The CDR3 region has the DNA TGTGCCAGCAGTTCGAGGGATGGGGAAAAACTGTTTTTT.

This clonotype was picked up a small number of times. The chain couples TRBV28 to TRBJ2-7; D gene uncertain. This CDR3 spans 14 amino acids. V was trimmed by 3 bases and J by 1 base, leaving 10 bases between them. Germline CDR1 is MDHEN and CDR2 is SYDVKM. This CDR3 reads CASSFFGPSYEQYF. In DNA form, the CDR3 reads TGTGCCAGCAGTTTTTTCGGGCCTTCCTACGAGCAGTACTTC.

This clonotype appeared many times. The DNA for the CDR3 is TGTGCCAGCAGCTTCGATGGGTATGAGCAGTTCTTC. Residues: CASSFDGYEQFF. The chain recombines TRBV11-2 with TRBJ2-1; D unresolved. V lost 3 bases and J lost 8, with 8 bases in between. CDR3 length: 12 residues. Germline V lookup: CDR1 SGHAT, CDR2 FQNNGV.

This clonotype was detected a few times. This sequence joins TRBV20-1 and TRBJ2-5; TRBD2 might be the D (6 bases). There are 16 residues in the CDR3. V lost 3 bases, J lost 2 bases, and 19 bases lay in between. Germline assignment: CDR1 DFQATT and CDR2 SNEGSKA (reference sequence). The DNA of the CDR3 is TGCAGTGCTAGCATCCCGCCGACTAGGACTCAAGAGACCCAGTACTTC. This encodes CSASIPPTRTQETQYF.

This clonotype was seen ten or more times. The J gene is TRBJ2-1, the V gene TRBV28; D is possibly TRBD1 (5 bases). Germline values: CDR1 MDHEN, CDR2 SYDVKM. Trimming pared 5 bases from V and 5 bases from J, leaving 16 bases between. This CDR3 has 15 residues. The CDR3 DNA reads TGTGCCAGCAGTGATCACCATCCAGGGAACAATGAGCAGTTCTTC. As protein: CASSDHHPGNNEQFF.

The chain links TRBV3-1 to TRBJ2-1, with 15 bases matching TRBD2. Looked up from germline, CDR1 is LGHDT and CDR2 is YNNKEL (reference sequence). The junction had 7 bases not matched to a gene; V was cut back by 4 bases and J by 9 bases. The CDR3 contains 16 residues. CDR3 sequence reads: CASSPTGTSGRPEQFF. CDR3 nucleotides: TGTGCCAGCAGCCCTACCGGGACTAGCGGGAGGCCTGAGCAGTTCTTC.

The chain recombines TRBV9 with TRBJ2-7; 8 bases line up with TRBD2. Germline CDR1 SGDLS, CDR2 YYNGEE. The CDR3 sequence is 15 residues long. After removal of 0 bases from V and 6 bases from J, the junction contained 8 bases not matched to a gene. The CDR3 sequence is CASSVDAAGVGEQYF. The CDR3 DNA is TGTGCCAGCAGCGTAGATGCAGCGGGAGTGGGCGAGCAGTACTTC.

The gene calls are TRBV20-1 and TRBJ2-1, with 7 bases fitting TRBD1. With 3 bases clipped from V and 8 bases from J, the junction kept 7 bases outside the gene matches. Germline-derived CDR1 and CDR2 are DFQATT and SNEGSKA (reference sequence). The CDR3 has 13 amino acids. Here the CDR3 reads CSASRGQLDEQFF. As DNA, the CDR3 is TGCAGTGCTAGCCGGGGACAGCTGGATGAGCAGTTCTTC.

The chain has TRBV19 and TRBJ2-1, with D possibly called TRBD1 or TRBD2 (5 bases each). Per germline, CDR1 LNHDA and CDR2 SQIVND (reference sequence). V lost 8 bases to trimming and J lost 12 bases, with 20 bases between them. The CDR3 contains 13 residues. This chain's CDR3 is CASATGTTSWQFF. DNA of the CDR3: TGTGCCAGTGCTACCGGGACCACGTCGTGGCAGTTCTTC.

This clonotype was counted ten times or more. This rearrangement joins TRBV15 to TRBJ1-5; D might be TRBD1 (5 bases). Between the trimmed V and J ends, which lost 0 bases and 7 bases, there was a span of 10 bases. Germline V gene lookup returns CDR1 LNHNV and CDR2 YYDKDF (reference sequence). This CDR3 has 14 amino acids. CDR3 protein: CATSRDLGPQPQHF. DNA of the CDR3: TGTGCCACCAGCAGAGATCTGGGACCACAGCCCCAGCATTTT.

This chain joins TRBV7-2 and TRBJ2-3; D ambiguous. This CDR3 has 11 amino acids. The germline V gene encodes CDR1 SGHTA and CDR2 FQGNSA. The V gene lost 5 bases and the J gene lost 5 bases, with 5 bases spanning the gap. Here the CDR3 DNA reads TGTGCCAGCAGCGCTCAAGATACGCAGTATTTT. Its translation: CASSAQDTQYF.

Ten or more counts support this clonotype. The rearrangement links TRBV7-3 to TRBJ2-1; 12 bases agree with TRBD2. Trimming cost V 5 bases and J 3 bases; bases outside gene matches: 14. CDR1 SGHTA and CDR2 FQGTGA come from the germline V gene. This CDR3 has 19 amino acids. Here the CDR3 reads CASSPKGASGRALYNEQFF. The CDR3, as DNA: TGTGCCAGCAGCCCGAAAGGGGCTAGCGGGAGGGCCCTCTACAATGAGCAGTTCTTC.

CDR3 bases: TGCAGCGCCGAGGACAGAAAAGATACGCAGTATTTT. This sequence encodes CSAEDRKDTQYF. The chain combines TRBV29-1 with TRBJ2-3; possibly TRBD1 for D (6 bases). The CDR3 runs to 12 residues. Germline V CDR1 and CDR2: SQVTM, ANQGSEA. The germline V and J ends were trimmed by 7 bases and 5 bases, with 13 bases remaining between them.

This CDR3 is CASSLEAGRGNEQFF. CDR3 DNA: TGTGCCAGCAGCTTAGAGGCAGGTCGAGGCAATGAGCAGTTCTTC. The chain links TRBV11-2 to TRBJ2-1; D is undetermined. Germline CDR1 SGHAT, CDR2 FQNNGV. V dropped 0 bases and J dropped 6 bases, with 12 bases sitting between them. The CDR3 extends over 15 amino acids.

The rearrangement uses TRBV18 and TRBJ1-1; D gene uncertain. The CDR3 spans 13 residues. V gave up 6 bases and J gave up 1 base, with 9 bases separating them. CDR1 is KGHSH, CDR2 LQKENI, per germline. The CDR3 DNA is TGTGCCAGCTCGGCCCTTGGGAACACTGAAGCTTTCTTT. It specifies CASSALGNTEAFF.

This clonotype showed up many times. This sequence joins TRBV29-1 and TRBJ2-7, with a tentative D call TRBD2 (6 bases). Germline CDR1 reads SQVTM; CDR2 reads ANQGSEA. V was cut by 6 bases and J by 3 bases, with 12 bases left in between. This CDR3 is built from 12 residues. CDR3 region: CSVGDWDYEQYF. CDR3 nucleotide sequence: TGCAGCGTCGGGGACTGGGACTACGAGCAGTACTTC.

This clonotype was counted at least ten times. CDR3: CASSLLGNTGELFF. CDR3 coding DNA: TGCGCCAGCAGCTTACTTGGGAACACCGGGGAGCTGTTTTTT. This rearrangement joins TRBV5-1 to TRBJ2-2, with unresolved D. Germline V gives CDR1 SGHRS, CDR2 YFSETQ. V gave up 2 bases and J gave up 1 base, with 6 bases separating them. This CDR3 is 14 amino acids long.